This T cell receptor beta chain was profiled in a study of blood T cell repertoires in COVID-19. Looking at the study overall: Samples representing acute and convalescent COVID-19 were sourced from the United States, Italy and Spain.

In the original workflow: Reference gene primer amplification gave nucleated cell count estimates. Profiled with immunoSEQ multiplex PCR; TCRdb holds only in-frame clones, not every one. The D gene and trimming were derived from the DNA, and the V and J assignments and clone size from that table. Among more than 250,000 clones listed, approximately 88% were seen once. Participant ages covered roughly 18 to 90 years across 24 US areas. Participants had their cohort set by participant-reported clinical history. Germline CDR1 reads SGHVS; CDR2 reads FNYEAQ. The CDR3 has 16 residues. The junction had 3 bases not matched to a gene; V was cut back by 1 base and J by 0 bases.

The chain employs TRBV7-6 and TRBJ1-3, with 7 bases matching TRBD1. The receptor comes from a woman aged 40 to 50 with acute COVID-19. The sequencing sample was made of PBMCs or T cells enriched from blood (not recorded which). CDR3 amino acids: CASSLGAGGSGNTIYF. DNA for the CDR3: TGTGCCAGCAGCTTAGGGGCAGGGGGCTCTGGAAACACCATATATTTT.